The source of this T cell receptor (beta chain) is a study of CD8 T cells in Susac syndrome (dated by TCRdb to between 2018 and 2020). For the study in its entirety: Repertoire sequencing was used to test whether CD8+ T cell activation and differentiation in Susac syndrome was antigen driven. The clonality of the CD8+ T cell repertoire was compared across approximately 11 healthy donors, roughly 14 Susac syndrome patients and under 18 multiple sclerosis patients.

Sequences ENHRY (CDR1) and SYGVKD (CDR2) are obtained from the germline V gene. V and J are truncated by 4 bases and 7 bases respectively, leaving an intervening sequence of 8 bases. Including cysteine and phenylalanine, the CDR3 has 12 amino acids. The read is trimmed to its CDR3 DNA, 36 bases read in frame from base 1. Comment on this clonotype: Its target antigen remains unknown. No per-base quality is available; no much larger clone lies one base away.

The investigation overall reported the following: The number of individuals in the TCR sequencing and HLA analysis was acknowledged as relatively small.

High-throughput TCR beta sequencing profiled peripheral blood CD8+ and CD4+ T cells from healthy donors, Susac syndrome patients and multiple sclerosis patients. Healthy donors were age- and sex-matched controls. Bulk CD8+ and CD4+ T cells were purified magnetically by negative isolation, whereas CD8+ TEMRA cells were enriched by FACS. Blood was collected in EDTA tubes and processed within 24 hours, with PBMCs isolated through density gradient centrifugation. PBMCs intended for TCR sequencing were cryopreserved in liquid nitrogen and thawed later in a water bath at 37 degrees C. The sorted or isolated CD4+, CD8+ and CD8+ TEMRA cells reached a purity of at least 90%. RNA was extracted using the RNeasy kit, and roughly 0.5 to 1 ug of the RNA was reverse transcribed with random hexamers. The immunoSEQ multiplex PCR assay, which covers 54 Vbeta and 13 Jbeta segments, was used to amplify TCR beta CDR3 regions. To correct PCR amplification bias, a synthetic template baseline was used for both primer optimization and computational correction. As for the authors' bioinformatics: Reads were assigned to V, D and J genes according to IMGT and analyzed in immunoSEQ Analyzer, with only productive sequences retained. To calculate clonality, Shannon entropy was normalized by log2 of the number of productive unique sequences and then subtracted from one. Public and private clones were assessed among the 100 most prevalent clones of each patient and control. Clones were defined as Susac-specific if absent from the healthy and MS cohorts, from around 1,000 published viral clones and from other ImmuneACCESS disease sequences. TCRdb ran its own pipeline on the public reads, namely fastp trimming at Q25 and MiXCR clone calling, and kept in-frame beta chains. Entries that share a CDR3 protein sequence are merged under the most common genes and DNA. The V and J calls were determined by TCRdb, not by the authors. The sample contains 90,000 to 150,000 distinct CDR3 sequences, 92% of them found a single time. The top ten clonotypes cover 0.12% of the sample.

This clonotype originated in a human donor in good health. The sequencing input was CD8+ T cells from PBMCs. Rearrangement joined TRBV10-3 to TRBJ1-5, with the D segment identity uncertain. In nucleotide form, the sequence is TGTGCCATCAGTGGTAGAGGACAGCCCCAGCATTTT. It codes for CAISGRGQPQHF.